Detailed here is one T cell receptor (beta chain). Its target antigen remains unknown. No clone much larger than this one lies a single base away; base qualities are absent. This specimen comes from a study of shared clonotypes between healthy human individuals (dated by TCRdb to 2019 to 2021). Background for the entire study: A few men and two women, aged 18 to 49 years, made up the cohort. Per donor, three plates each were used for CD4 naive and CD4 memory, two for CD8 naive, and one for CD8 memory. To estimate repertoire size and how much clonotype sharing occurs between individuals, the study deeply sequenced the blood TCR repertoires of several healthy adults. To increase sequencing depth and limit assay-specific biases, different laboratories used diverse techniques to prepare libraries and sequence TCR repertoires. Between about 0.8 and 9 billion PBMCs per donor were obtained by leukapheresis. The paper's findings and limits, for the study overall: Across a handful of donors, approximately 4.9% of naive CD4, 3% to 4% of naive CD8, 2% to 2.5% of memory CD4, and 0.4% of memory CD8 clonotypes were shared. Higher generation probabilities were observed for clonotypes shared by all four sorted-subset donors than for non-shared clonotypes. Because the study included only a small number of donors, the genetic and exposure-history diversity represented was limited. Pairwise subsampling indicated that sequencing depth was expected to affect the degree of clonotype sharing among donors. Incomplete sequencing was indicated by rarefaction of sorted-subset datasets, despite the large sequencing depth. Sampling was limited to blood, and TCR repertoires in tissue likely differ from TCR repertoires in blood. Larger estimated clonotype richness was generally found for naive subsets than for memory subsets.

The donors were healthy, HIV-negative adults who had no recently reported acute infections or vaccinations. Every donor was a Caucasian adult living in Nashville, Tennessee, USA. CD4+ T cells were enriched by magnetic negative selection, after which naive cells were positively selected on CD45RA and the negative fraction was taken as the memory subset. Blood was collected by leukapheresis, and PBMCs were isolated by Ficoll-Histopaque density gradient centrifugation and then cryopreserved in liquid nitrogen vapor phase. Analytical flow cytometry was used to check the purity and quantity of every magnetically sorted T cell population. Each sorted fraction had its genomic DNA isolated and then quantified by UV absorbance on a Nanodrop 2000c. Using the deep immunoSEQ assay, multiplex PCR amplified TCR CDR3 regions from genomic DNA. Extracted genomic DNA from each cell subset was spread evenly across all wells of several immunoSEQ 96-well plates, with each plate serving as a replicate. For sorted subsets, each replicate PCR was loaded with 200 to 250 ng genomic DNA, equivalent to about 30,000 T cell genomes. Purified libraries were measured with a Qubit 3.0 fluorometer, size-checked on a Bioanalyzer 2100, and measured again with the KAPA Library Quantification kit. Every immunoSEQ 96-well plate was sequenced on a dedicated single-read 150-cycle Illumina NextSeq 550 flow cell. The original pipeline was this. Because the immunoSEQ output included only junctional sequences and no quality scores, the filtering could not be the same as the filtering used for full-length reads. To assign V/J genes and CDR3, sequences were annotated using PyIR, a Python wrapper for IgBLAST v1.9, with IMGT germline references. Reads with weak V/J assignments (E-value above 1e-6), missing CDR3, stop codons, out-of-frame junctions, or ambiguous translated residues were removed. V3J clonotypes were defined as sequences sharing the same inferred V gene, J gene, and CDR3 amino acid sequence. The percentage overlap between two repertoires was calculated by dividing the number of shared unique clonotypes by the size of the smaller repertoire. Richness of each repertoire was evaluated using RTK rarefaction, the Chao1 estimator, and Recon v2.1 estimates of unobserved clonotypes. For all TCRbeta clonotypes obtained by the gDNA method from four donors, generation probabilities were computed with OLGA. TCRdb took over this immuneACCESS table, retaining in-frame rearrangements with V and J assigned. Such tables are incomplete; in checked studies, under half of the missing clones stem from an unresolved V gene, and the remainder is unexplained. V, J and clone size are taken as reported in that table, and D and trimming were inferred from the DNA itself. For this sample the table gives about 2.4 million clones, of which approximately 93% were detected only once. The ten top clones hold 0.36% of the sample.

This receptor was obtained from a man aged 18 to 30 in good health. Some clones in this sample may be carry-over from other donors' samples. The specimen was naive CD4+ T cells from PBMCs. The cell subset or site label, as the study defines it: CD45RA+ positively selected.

The nucleotides are TGCAGCGCCAAAGAGGGGGGCGGCAACACTGAAGCTTTCTTT. Translated, it reads CSAKEGGGNTEAFF. This chain joins TRBV29-1 to TRBJ1-1; the D gene is possibly TRBD1, with 6 bases matching. Counted from cysteine to phenylalanine, this CDR3 has 14 amino acids. Only CDR3 DNA is held: 42 bases, read in frame from base 1. The germline V gene sets CDR1 to SQVTM and CDR2 to ANQGSEA. A distance of 17 bases separates the germline ends of V and J, which lose 7 bases and 2 bases respectively.